Here is one T cell receptor beta chain with its context. The target antigen is unknown. From germline, CDR1 is SQVTM and CDR2 ANQGSEA. With V trimmed by 4 bases and J by 0 bases, 9 bases remained unmatched. CDR3 size: 18 residues. This specimen comes from a study of cytomegalovirus exposure and HLA in healthy donors. Study-wide results and limits: The study found most TCR sequences rare, yet found some public TCRs in many donors.

The PCR employed 60 Vbeta primers together with 13 Jbeta primers. Clones were read by immunoSEQ multiplex PCR, and TCRdb kept only the in-frame ones, dropping some. Among under 300,000 clones listed, about 80% were seen once. The sequence came from a woman aged 60-75 years in good health and CMV-seropositive. The chain is built from TRBV29-1 and TRBJ2-1; 13 bases align to TRBD2. Sequences were obtained from PBMCs. DNA of the CDR3: TGCAGCGTTGGGGGGGGACTAGCGGGACACCACTCCTACAATGAGCAGTTCTTC. Protein sequence: CSVGGGLAGHHSYNEQFF.